Listed below are T cell receptor beta chains from one sample, sequenced in a study of cytomegalovirus exposure and HLA in healthy donors. Clones were sequenced by immunoSEQ multiplex PCR, and TCRdb holds only the in-frame ones, with some missing. Found here are 100,000 to 150,000 clones, 83% of them singletons; the top ten hold more than 3.5%. The sequencing input was PBMCs. The receptor source for this set is a woman between 40 and 55 years old in good health and CMV-seropositive. Each CDR3 is given with its conserved first and last residue. Fields, in order: V gene, D gene, J gene, clone size, CDR3 protein, CDR3 DNA. A D gene is named only where the DNA matches it firmly. The size entry is marked missing in some rows and otherwise reads once, few, many or a size class.

TRBV30	.	TRBJ1-6	once	CAQASYNSPLHF	TGTGCCCAGGCCTCCTATAATTCACCCCTCCACTTT
TRBV4-2	.	TRBJ2-4	.	CASSQERSVRNIQYF	TGTGCCAGCAGCCAAGAACGGAGCGTTCGGAACATTCAGTACTTC
TRBV30	.	TRBJ2-6	.	CAWGGAQVGSGANVLTF	TGTGCCTGGGGGGGGGCTCAGGTGGGCTCTGGGGCCAACGTCCTGACTTTC
TRBV5-4	TRBD1	TRBJ2-5	.	CASSLGSTGGAETQYF	TGTGCCAGCAGCTTGGGTAGCACAGGGGGCGCGGAGACCCAGTACTTC
TRBV7-7	TRBD2	TRBJ2-3	.	CASSLGLAGPDTQYF	TGTGCTAGCAGCCTCGGACTAGCGGGACCAGATACGCAGTATTTT
TRBV18	.	TRBJ2-7	.	CASSPRTGTYEQYF	TGTGCCAGCTCACCAAGGACGGGAACCTACGAGCAGTACTTC
TRBV5-1	.	TRBJ1-2	.	CASSKGQHYNYGYTF	TGCGCCAGCAGCAAAGGACAGCATTATAACTATGGCTACACCTTC
TRBV19	TRBD1	TRBJ2-5	.	CASSTAQNRGRGETQYF	TGTGCCAGTAGTACGGCCCAAAACAGGGGCAGGGGAGAGACCCAGTACTTC
TRBV30	TRBD2	TRBJ2-7	.	CAWLQAGGRHEQYF	TGTGCCTGGCTACAAGCGGGAGGTCGGCACGAGCAGTACTTC
TRBV5-1	TRBD1	TRBJ2-1	.	CASSLGQGVRDEQFF	TGCGCCAGCAGCTTGGGGCAGGGGGTTCGTGATGAGCAGTTCTTC
TRBV4-1	TRBD2	TRBJ2-7	.	CASSQVGGLAVYEQYF	TGCGCCAGCAGCCAAGTAGGCGGACTAGCGGTATACGAGCAGTACTTC
TRBV19	TRBD2	TRBJ2-1	.	CASSILPSGSVEQFF	TGTGCCAGTAGTATCCTCCCTAGCGGGAGCGTTGAGCAGTTCTTC
TRBV5-6	.	TRBJ2-7	.	CASSLALLSYEQYF	TGTGCCAGCAGCTTGGCCTTGTTATCCTACGAGCAGTACTTC
TRBV6-4	.	TRBJ1-5	.	CASSQALNQPQHF	TGTGCCAGCAGTCAGGCTCTCAATCAGCCCCAGCATTTT
TRBV5-1	.	TRBJ2-2	.	CASSLYLRGRNTGELFF	TGCGCCAGCAGCTTGTATCTTAGGGGAAGAAACACCGGGGAGCTGTTTTTT
TRBV7-2	TRBD2	TRBJ2-7	.	CASSLADPPGGWIEQYF	TGTGCCAGCAGCTTAGCAGACCCCCCGGGGGGTTGGATCGAGCAGTACTTC
TRBV19	TRBD1	TRBJ2-1	.	CASSMGQGAYNEQFF	TGTGCCAGTAGTATGGGGCAGGGGGCCTACAATGAGCAGTTCTTC
TRBV7-2	.	TRBJ2-4	.	CASSLWTGNKNIQYF	TGTGCCAGCAGCTTATGGACTGGGAATAAAAACATTCAGTACTTC
TRBV2	TRBD2	TRBJ2-1	.	CASIRRVLAGWEQFF	TGTGCCAGCATCCGGCGGGTTCTAGCGGGATGGGAGCAGTTCTTC
TRBV27	.	TRBJ1-1	.	CASSLYGTEAFF	TGTGCCAGCAGTTTATACGGGACTGAAGCTTTCTTT
TRBV7-6	.	TRBJ2-1	.	CASSLSGGPGEQFF	TGTGCCAGCAGCTTGTCGGGCGGGCCTGGTGAGCAGTTCTTC
TRBV6-4	TRBD1	TRBJ2-1	.	CASSDVGTGDYNEQFF	TGTGCCAGCAGTGACGTGGGGACAGGGGATTACAATGAGCAGTTCTTC
TRBV7-9	TRBD2	TRBJ2-3	.	CASSLTSGMRDTQYF	TGTGCCAGCAGCTTGACTAGCGGGATGAGAGATACGCAGTATTTT
TRBV2	.	TRBJ2-5	.	CASSEGGRGWETQYF	TGTGCCAGCAGTGAAGGAGGAAGAGGGTGGGAGACCCAGTACTTC